The 26 T cell receptor beta chains in this list originate from one sample, sequenced in a study of OX40 agonist ivuxolimab in advanced cancers. The method was immunoSEQ multiplex PCR; TCRdb's version includes in-frame clones alone and lacks a portion of them. Here the sample spans roughly 45,000 clones, more than 75% being singletons. Source: CD4+ or CD8+ T cells sorted from blood, taken in a trial of the OX40 agonist ivuxolimab. These receptors were obtained from an adult with an advanced solid tumor such as melanoma, head and neck, liver or kidney cancer.

V gene TRBV5-4 combines with J gene TRBJ1-2; 10 nucleotides line up with TRBD1. With V trimmed by 2 bases and J by 3 bases, 4 bases remained unmatched. CDR1 is SGHNT and CDR2 is YYREEE in the germline V gene (reference sequence). This CDR3 contains 15 residues. CDR3 residues: CASSFGQGEYYGYTF. In nucleotides, the CDR3 is TGTGCCAGCAGCTTTGGACAGGGGGAGTACTATGGCTACACCTTC. The full variable domain, its missing parts supplied by reference TRBV5-4 and TRBJ1-2, is ETGVTQSPTHLIKTRGQQVTLRCSSQSGHNTVSWYQQALGQGPQFIFQYYREEENGRGNFPPRFSGLQFPNYSSELNVNALELDDSALYLCASSFGQGEYYGYTFGSGTRLTVV.

The DNA of the CDR3 is TGTGCCAGCACGGCGGGGAATCAGCCCCAGCATTTT. This encodes CASTAGNQPQHF. The rearrangement links TRBV6-6 to TRBJ1-5; no definite D call. Trimming removed 7 bases at V and 4 bases at J, with 8 bases between. Germline assignment: CDR1 MNHNY and CDR2 SVGAGI (reference sequence). The CDR3 has 12 amino acids.

V is TRBV7-9 and J is TRBJ2-3, with TRBD2 matching 14 bases. The CDR3 covers 16 residues. In germline, CDR1 is SEHNR, CDR2 FQNEAQ (reference sequence). With 5 bases clipped from V and 2 bases from J, the junction kept 3 bases outside the gene matches. The CDR3, as DNA: TGTGCCAGCAGCGCGGGACTAGCGGGGGTCACAGATACGCAGTATTTT. This codes for CASSAGLAGVTDTQYF. The entire variable domain, with the rest obtained from reference TRBV7-9 and TRBJ2-3, is as follows: DTGVSQNPRHKITKRGQNVTFRCDPISEHNRLYWYRQTLGQGPEFLTYFQNEAQLEKSRLLSDRFSAERPKGSFSTLEIQRTEQGDSAMYLCASSAGLAGVTDTQYFGPGTRLTVL.

CDR3 coding DNA: TGTGCCAGCAGCCCGGGGGGACTAGCGGAGACCCAGTACTTC. Translating it yields CASSPGGLAETQYF. The genes are TRBV7-3 and TRBJ2-5; 10 nucleotides align to TRBD2. From germline, CDR1 is SGHTA and CDR2 FQGTGA. CDR3 length: 14 residues. The ends lost 5 bases at V and 5 bases at J; junction bases unmatched: 5. Using reference TRBV7-3 and TRBJ2-5 for the parts outside the CDR3, the full variable domain is GAGVSQTPSNKVTEKGKYVELRCDPISGHTALYWYRQSLGQGPEFLIYFQGTGAADDSGLPNDRFFAVRPEGSVSTLKIQRTERGDSAVYLCASSPGGLAETQYFGPGTRLLVL.

A single count supports this clone. J is TRBJ2-2 and V is TRBV19; the match to TRBD1 covers 8 bases. In germline, CDR1 is LNHDA, CDR2 SQIVND (reference sequence). The CDR3 has 16 residues. V was clipped by 4 bases and J by 0 bases; unmatched bases: 4. Here the CDR3 DNA reads TGTGCCAGTAGTACCCCGGACAGGGCGAACACCGGGGAGCTGTTTTTT. This sequence encodes CASSTPDRANTGELFF.

This sequence joins TRBV19 and TRBJ2-7; 11 bases are shared with TRBD2. Germline V lookup: CDR1 LNHDA, CDR2 SQIVND (reference sequence). The CDR3 totals 16 residues. Germline trimming cut 6 bases from V and 2 bases from J; bases unmatched to any gene: 9. In DNA, the CDR3 is TGTGCCAGTAGACCCGAGACTAGCGGGGCTACCTACGAGCAGTACTTC. Translated, it gives CASRPETSGATYEQYF.

V and J are TRBV6-1 and TRBJ1-5; D perhaps matches TRBD1 (5 bases). Germline assignment: CDR1 MNHNS and CDR2 SASEGT. V lost 4 bases to trimming and J lost 3 bases, with 7 bases between them. The CDR3 is 13 amino acids. As DNA, the CDR3 is TGTGCCAGCAGTGGGACACTCAATCAGCCCCAGCATTTT. Its protein is CASSGTLNQPQHF.

The chain joins TRBV19 to TRBJ1-1; the D gene is possibly TRBD1 (5 bases). Germline-derived CDR1 and CDR2 are LNHDA and SQIVND (reference sequence). The V end lost 1 base, the J end lost 1 base, and 16 bases lay between the germline ends. CDR3 length: 17 amino acids. This chain's CDR3 is CASSIGEGVAGNTEAFF. The CDR3, as DNA: TGTGCCAGTAGTATAGGAGAAGGGGTCGCGGGGAACACTGAAGCTTTCTTT.

This rearrangement joins TRBV5-1 to TRBJ2-1; weak D call: TRBD2 (5 bases). The germline V gene has CDR1 SGHRS and CDR2 YFSETQ. The length of the CDR3 is 15 residues. V was trimmed by 4 bases and J by 3 bases, leaving 14 bases between them. Written as DNA, the CDR3 is TGCGCCAGCAGCCCGAAGCGGCGGAACTACAATGAGCAGTTCTTC. Amino acid sequence: CASSPKRRNYNEQFF.

The chain joins TRBV19 to TRBJ1-1; D is ambiguous. CDR3 size: 14 residues. Germline CDR1 LNHDA, CDR2 SQIVND (reference sequence). Trimming removed 5 bases from V and 2 bases from J, with 12 bases in between. The CDR3: CASSPTLINTEAFF. The CDR3 nucleotides read TGTGCCAGTAGTCCTACGCTAATAAACACTGAAGCTTTCTTT. The variable domain in full, with the rest retrieved from reference TRBV19 and TRBJ1-1, is DGGITQSPKYLFRKEGQNVTLSCEQNLNHDAMYWYRQDPGQGLRLIYYSQIVNDFQKGDIAEGYSVSREKKESFPLTVTSAQKNPTAFYLCASSPTLINTEAFFGQGTRLTVV.

This clone has just a few counts. The J gene is TRBJ1-4, the V gene TRBV4-1, with D uncertain. V lost 7 bases, J lost 8 bases, and 20 bases lay in between. The CDR3 is 15 amino acids. Germline V gene data show CDR1 as MGHRA and CDR2 as YSYEKL. In DNA form, the CDR3 reads TGCGCCAGCAAAAATCCGGGTTATGCGTGGGAAAAACTGTTTTTT. Protein product: CASKNPGYAWEKLFF.

This chain uses TRBV6-5 with TRBJ1-1; D possibly corresponds to TRBD1 (6 bases). V lost 2 bases and J lost 1, with 8 bases in between. Per germline, CDR1 MNHEY and CDR2 SVGAGI. The CDR3 is made up of 14 amino acids. CDR3 DNA: TGTGCCAGCAGTTACCGGGACACGAACACTGAAGCTTTCTTT. Its protein is CASSYRDTNTEAFF.

This clone was observed once. This chain uses TRBV19 with TRBJ1-2; TRBD1 might be the D (5 bases). Germline CDR1 LNHDA, CDR2 SQIVND (reference sequence). The CDR3 runs to 14 residues. Trimming took off 5 bases at V and 4 bases at J, with 14 bases between the two ends. The CDR3 protein is CASSGPGPLYGYTF. CDR3 nucleotide sequence: TGTGCCAGTAGTGGGCCAGGGCCCCTCTATGGCTACACCTTC.

The chain joins TRBV6-5 to TRBJ1-2; D unclear. The CDR3 has 11 residues. The germline V and J ends were trimmed by 6 bases and 7 bases, with 9 bases remaining between them. Germline CDR1 MNHEY, CDR2 SVGAGI. The CDR3 DNA follows: TGTGCCAGCAGCCCCGGCTCTGGCTACACCTTC. Amino acids: CASSPGSGYTF.

The rearrangement links TRBV21-1 to TRBJ1-2; the table calls TRBD1, which could not be checked here. TRBV21-1 is tagged as a pseudogene. CDR3 length equals 14 residues. Here the CDR3 DNA reads TGTGCCAGCAGCAAGGGCGTAACTTGTTATGGCTACACCTTC. Its protein is CASSKGVTCYGYTF.

The chain uses TRBV7-8 and TRBJ1-2; unclear D gene. The germline V gene encodes CDR1 SGHVS and CDR2 FQNEAQ. V was trimmed by 0 bases and J by 6 bases, leaving 5 bases between them. This CDR3 is built from 12 residues. CDR3 amino acids: CASSLASHGYTF. CDR3 nucleotide sequence: TGTGCCAGCAGCTTAGCGAGTCATGGCTACACCTTC.

The V and J genes are TRBV28 and TRBJ2-7; 8 nucleotides align to TRBD1. The CDR3 consists of 14 residues. V lost 5 bases, J lost 3 bases, and 6 bases stayed unmatched. From germline, CDR1 is MDHEN and CDR2 SYDVKM. CDR3 DNA: TGTGCCAGCAGTCGCCTCGGACAGGGCTACGAGCAGTACTTC. Protein: CASSRLGQGYEQYF.

This clone was seen a handful of times. The chain links TRBV18 to TRBJ2-1, with TRBD2 matching over 11 bases. The CDR3 is 16 amino acids. V dropped 2 bases and J dropped 3; count of bases not matched to a gene: 3. The V gene's germline CDR1 is KGHSH and CDR2 LQKENI. The CDR3 sequence: CASSPTSGGIYNEQFF. DNA of the CDR3: TGTGCCAGCTCACCAACTAGCGGGGGAATCTACAATGAGCAGTTCTTC. Complete variable domain (other parts from reference TRBV18 and TRBJ2-1): NAGVMQNPRHLVRRRGQEARLRCSPMKGHSHVYWYRQLPEEGLKFMVYLQKENIIDESGMPKERFSAEFPKEGPSILRIQQVVRGDSAAYFCASSPTSGGIYNEQFFGPGTRLTVL.

The chain combines TRBV5-4 with TRBJ2-1; possible D gene TRBD1, 7 bases. The CDR3 has 16 amino acids. CDR1 is SGHNT, CDR2 YYREEE, per germline (reference sequence). Trimming removed 4 bases at V and 5 bases at J, with 19 bases between. For the CDR3, the DNA is TGTGCCAGCAGCCCGGGGGACAGTTTTACGAACAATGAGCAGTTCTTC. This gives the protein CASSPGDSFTNNEQFF.

CDR3 nucleotides: TGTGCCAGCAGTGAATCGACAGGGCTTAATGAAAAACTGTTTTTT. This codes for CASSESTGLNEKLFF. The genes are TRBV2 and TRBJ1-4; 7 bases match TRBD1. From germline, CDR1 is SNHLY and CDR2 FYNNEI. Trimming at V came to 2 bases and at J to 4 bases, leaving 4 bases not matched to a gene. The CDR3 is made up of 15 amino acids. Together with reference TRBV2 and TRBJ1-4, the CDR3 gives the full variable domain: EPEVTQTPSHQVTQMGQEVILRCVPISNHLYFYWYRQILGQKVEFLVSFYNNEISEKSEIFDDQFSVERPDGSNFTLKIRSTKLEDSAMYFCASSESTGLNEKLFFGSGTQLSVL.

The chain joins TRBV5-1 to TRBJ1-2; 8 bases line up with TRBD1. CDR3 length: 15 residues. V lost 4 bases to trimming and J lost 5 bases; unmatched junction nucleotides: 10. The V gene's germline CDR1 is SGHRS and CDR2 YFSETQ. The CDR3 DNA reads TGCGCCAGCAGCATAGGACAGGGTTCTTTTTATGGCTACACCTTC. This encodes CASSIGQGSFYGYTF.

This rearrangement joins TRBV2 to TRBJ1-2; D unresolved. Trimming shortened V by 3 bases and J by 2 bases, and 10 bases separated the two germline ends. The length of the CDR3 is 14 residues. Germline CDR1 is SNHLY and CDR2 is FYNNEI. CDR3 nucleotides: TGTGCCAGCAGTGACAGACGGGGAAACTATGGCTACACCTTC. Its protein is CASSDRRGNYGYTF.

The chain joins TRBV18 to TRBJ1-5; no reliable D call. V gave up 1 base and J gave up 0 bases, with 7 bases separating them. CDR3 length: 15 residues. The germline CDR1 and CDR2 sequences are KGHSH and LQKENI. CDR3 protein: CASSPLGFSNQPQHF. CDR3 nucleotide sequence: TGTGCCAGCTCACCACTAGGTTTTAGCAATCAGCCCCAGCATTTT.

The chain has TRBV12-5 and TRBJ2-5; D possibly corresponds to TRBD1 (6 bases). The CDR3 runs 16 residues. In germline, CDR1 is LGHNT, CDR2 FRNRAP. V lost 4 bases and J lost 0, with 15 bases in between. CDR3 in DNA: TGTGCTAGTGGTTCAGGGGTCACCGTGTACCAAGAGACCCAGTACTTC. Protein product: CASGSGVTVYQETQYF.

The chain employs TRBV5-5 and TRBJ1-1; D might be TRBD1 (5 bases). Germline-derived CDR1 and CDR2 are SGHKS and YYEKEE (reference sequence). This CDR3 is built from 15 residues. V was clipped by 2 bases and J by 2 bases, with 13 bases between them. CDR3 DNA sequence: TGTGCCAGCAGCTTCCAAGACAGAAGCAACACTGAAGCTTTCTTT. It yields the protein CASSFQDRSNTEAFF.

The CDR3 DNA is TGTGCCAGCAGCCGAGGTGGTGGGGGAAAAGAGACCCAGTACTTC. Translation gives CASSRGGGGKETQYF. The V gene is TRBV7-3, the J gene TRBJ2-5; D is tentatively TRBD1 or TRBD2 (5 bases each). Germline lookup yields CDR1 SGHTA and CDR2 FQGTGA. This CDR3 has 15 residues. Trimming removed 5 bases from V and 3 bases from J, with 16 bases in between.